Each of the 14 T cell receptor beta chains below was sequenced from the same sample in a study of T cell repertoires in cytomegalovirus infection. No antigen has been assigned to these receptors. A single record per CDR3 protein comes from TCRdb applying MiXCR to the reads. The sample holds roughly 860,000 distinct CDR3 sequences; over 25% are singletons and the top ten take around 12%. The sequences come from cultured CD8+ T cells from PBMCs, collected from culture after CMV antigen stimulation. The source of these receptors is a human donor in good health (CMV status not recorded). Some clones in this sample may be carry-over from other donors' samples.

This chain connects TRBV7-6 to TRBJ2-7, with 9 bases lining up with TRBD2. The germline V gene encodes CDR1 SGHVS and CDR2 FNYEAQ. J gave up 5 bases and V 5 bases, and 4 bases lay outside the gene matches. The CDR3 extends over 13 amino acids. CDR3 residues: CASSAGGPNEQYF. The CDR3 DNA sequence: TGTGCCAGCAGCGCGGGGGGGCCTAACGAGCAGTACTTC.

The sample holds a few counts of this clonotype. CDR3 sequence reads: CASSQDLLAGIYNEQFF. CDR3 nucleotide sequence: TGTGCCAGCAGCCAAGACTTACTAGCGGGAATTTACAATGAGCAGTTCTTC. The V call is TRBV4-2, the J call TRBJ2-1; 10 nucleotides match TRBD2. The CDR3 spans 17 residues. The germline CDR1 and CDR2 sequences are LGHNA and YNFKEQ. The V and J ends lost 0 bases and 4 bases, in that order; junction bases with no gene match: 6.

V gene TRBV4-1 combines with J gene TRBJ2-3; perhaps D is TRBD1 or TRBD2 (6 bases each). The germline V and J ends were trimmed by 4 bases and 6 bases, with 20 bases remaining between them. The V gene's germline CDR1 is MGHRA and CDR2 YSYEKL. The CDR3 spans 16 residues. The CDR3 loop is CASSPLGGPRSDTQYF. In nucleotides, the CDR3 is TGCGCCAGCAGCCCTCTGGGGGGCCCACGGTCGGATACGCAGTATTTT.

The rearrangement links TRBV28 to TRBJ2-3; D is unresolved. Germline V CDR1 and CDR2: MDHEN, SYDVKM. This CDR3 comprises 15 residues. V shed 4 bases and J shed 0 bases, with 11 bases lying between them. This CDR3 is CASSSDDISTDTQYF. For the CDR3, the DNA is TGTGCCAGCAGTTCCGACGACATTAGCACAGATACGCAGTATTTT.

This clonotype was observed at least ten times. CDR3 nucleotide sequence: TGTGCCAGCCGCCCTCCCGAGACAGGTTTCTACAATGAGCAGTTCTTC. This translates into CASRPPETGFYNEQFF. V gene TRBV7-2 combines with J gene TRBJ2-1; perhaps TRBD1 as D (6 bases). The V end lost 8 bases, the J end lost 3 bases, and 20 bases lay between the germline ends. The V gene's germline CDR1 is SGHTA and CDR2 FQGNSA. CDR3 length: 16 residues.

In its sample, this clonotype was seen a few times. The chain carries TRBV27 and TRBJ1-2; D might be TRBD1 (5 bases). The V gene's germline CDR1 is MNHEY and CDR2 SMNVEV (reference sequence). V gave up 3 bases and J gave up 0 bases, with 11 bases separating them. This CDR3 is built from 15 residues. The CDR3 region is CASSFIGTANYGYTF. The CDR3 coding sequence is TGTGCCAGCAGTTTTATAGGGACGGCTAACTATGGCTACACCTTC.

This sequence joins TRBV12-3 or TRBV12-4 and TRBJ1-5, with D maybe TRBD1 (5 bases). Trimming cost V 4 bases and J 0 bases, with 16 bases left between them. The CDR3 length is 17 residues. The CDR3 here is CASSSALDTYSNQPQHF. The DNA of the CDR3 is TGTGCCAGCAGTTCCGCCCTGGACACCTATAGCAATCAGCCCCAGCATTTT.

This clonotype was counted between two and nine times. This chain joins TRBV6-1 and TRBJ1-2; D remains unclear. CDR1 is MNHNS, CDR2 SASEGT, per germline. CDR3 length equals 14 residues. Trimming cost V 5 bases and J 3 bases, with 13 bases left between them. The CDR3 loop is CASSPLHSDYGYTF. CDR3 DNA sequence: TGTGCCAGCAGTCCTCTCCACTCTGACTATGGCTACACCTTC.

This clonotype was seen more than once but under ten times. CDR3 loop: CASSLTGTADQPQHF. CDR3 nucleotides: TGTGCCAGCAGCTTAACGGGGACAGCCGATCAGCCCCAGCATTTT. V usage is TRBV7-9 and J usage is TRBJ1-5; TRBD1 agrees at 7 bases. V gave up 2 bases and J gave up 5 bases; unmatched junction bases: 6. Germline V lookup: CDR1 SEHNR, CDR2 FQNEAQ (reference sequence). The CDR3 sequence is 15 residues long. Complete variable domain (other parts from reference TRBV7-9 and TRBJ1-5): DTGVSQNPRHKITKRGQNVTFRCDPISEHNRLYWYRQTLGQGPEFLTYFQNEAQLEKSRLLSDRFSAERPKGSFSTLEIQRTEQGDSAMYLCASSLTGTADQPQHFGDGTRLSIL.

The CDR3: CASSLNGGPYEQYF. The CDR3, as DNA: TGTGCCAGCAGTTTAAATGGTGGACCCTACGAGCAGTACTTC. The chain joins TRBV27 to TRBJ2-7, with D uncertain. The germline V gene encodes CDR1 MNHEY and CDR2 SMNVEV (reference sequence). There are 14 residues in the CDR3. Trimming pared 2 bases from V and 2 bases from J, leaving 10 bases between.

The rearrangement uses TRBV6-5 and TRBJ2-1; 9 nucleotides align to TRBD1. The CDR3 totals 16 residues. V trimming: 0 bases; J trimming: 8 bases; junction bases outside the gene matches: 8. Germline V lookup: CDR1 MNHEY, CDR2 SVGAGI. DNA for the CDR3: TGTGCCAGCAGTTACTCGGGGACAGGGCGTATCTATGAGCAGTTCTTC. Protein sequence: CASSYSGTGRIYEQFF.

This clonotype showed up just a few times. This chain joins TRBV12-3 or TRBV12-4 and TRBJ2-1, with 8 bases lining up with TRBD1. The CDR3 spans 12 residues. V trimming: 5 bases; J trimming: 10 bases; junction bases outside the gene matches: 4. CDR3 protein: CASSQGAGEQFF. The CDR3 DNA follows: TGTGCCAGCAGTCAGGGGGCTGGGGAGCAGTTCTTC.

The chain employs TRBV5-5 and TRBJ2-2; TRBD1 matches at 9 bases. Trimming took 4 bases from V and 9 from J; bases not matched to a gene: 13. This CDR3 region has 16 residues. CDR1 is SGHKS and CDR2 is YYEKEE in the germline V gene (reference sequence). The CDR3 nucleotides are TGTGCCAGCAGCCCGGGGACAGGGAATGAGTACTGGGAGCTGTTTTTT. Translating gives CASSPGTGNEYWELFF. The variable domain in full, with the rest retrieved from reference TRBV5-5 and TRBJ2-2, is DAGVTQSPTHLIKTRGQQVTLRCSPISGHKSVSWYQQVLGQGPQFIFQYYEKEERGRGNFPDRFSARQFPNYSSELNVNALLLGDSALYLCASSPGTGNEYWELFFGEGSRLTVL.

This rearrangement joins TRBV6-8 to TRBJ1-1; D is perhaps TRBD1 (5 bases). CDR1 is MNHGY, CDR2 SAAAGT, per germline. Trimming stripped 0 bases from V and 3 bases from J, with 11 bases between. CDR3 length: 15 residues. This chain's CDR3 is CASSYSMGGDTEAFF. The CDR3 region has the DNA TGTGCCAGCAGTTACTCGATGGGAGGGGACACTGAAGCTTTCTTT.